This TCR beta chain was captured by sequencing in a study of shared clonotypes between healthy human individuals. Overall study findings and caveats: Donor clonotype sharing was expected to depend on sequencing depth. Relative to memory subsets, naive subsets generally showed larger estimated richness.

In the case of this clone: The antigen is not known.

The germline gives CDR1 SQVTM, CDR2 ANQGSEA. The CDR3 consists of 11 residues. V gave up 7 bases and J gave up 2 bases, with 8 bases separating them. It was at deep level that the assay was run. The method was immunoSEQ multiplex PCR; TCRdb's version includes in-frame clones alone and lacks a portion of them. There are about 750,000 clones in the sample; about 91% occur only once, and around 24% lies in the top ten. CD45RO-negative CD8 cells positively selected for CCR7 made up the naive population, which excluded terminally differentiated effector memory CD45RA+ cells. V gene TRBV29-1 combines with J gene TRBJ1-2; no firm D call. Specimen: naive CD8+ T cells sorted from blood. The receptor was isolated from a young man in good health. DNA of the CDR3: TGCAGCGACGACGGGAACTATGGCTACACCTTC. It translates to CSDDGNYGYTF.